The sequence of this T cell receptor beta chain was determined in a study of preoperative IRX-2 immunotherapy in early breast cancer (dated by TCRdb to the late 2010s). The treatment or condition label of this sample denotes: preoperative locoregional IRX-2 cytokine immunotherapy. The samples were obtained from a phase Ib study that tested preoperative, locoregional IRX-2 cytokine immunotherapy designed to prime immune responses. Donors were patients with early-stage breast cancer who received IRX-2 before surgery. For this clone: Its antigen is still unknown. The sample holds no much larger clone one base away, and base qualities are not on file.

The CDR1 and CDR2 encoded by the germline V gene are MDHEN and SYDVKM. The CDR3 measures 12 amino acids from cysteine to phenylalanine. Here the CDR3 DNA is all that survives: 36 bases in frame from base 1. V and J lose 7 bases and 5 bases, and a span of 11 bases separates them. Library prep was done by the immunoSEQ multiplex PCR assay. The immuneACCESS repertoire file appears here via TCRdb, limited to in-frame rearrangements. These files lack a portion of the clones; in checked studies, under half of the deficit traces to unresolved V genes, and the cause of the others is not known. The sample has approximately 96,000 clones on record, 70% to 90% of them singletons. Roughly 2% of the sample belongs to the ten largest clones.

The sequencing here drew on tumor tissue, taken after IRX-2 immunotherapy. The receptor was isolated from a human donor with breast cancer. The chain is encoded by TRBV28 joined to TRBJ1-1; the D gene remains uncertain. The CDR3 amino acid sequence is: CASKLGTTEAFF. The nucleotides are TGTGCCAGCAAGCTCGGTACGACTGAAGCTTTCTTT.